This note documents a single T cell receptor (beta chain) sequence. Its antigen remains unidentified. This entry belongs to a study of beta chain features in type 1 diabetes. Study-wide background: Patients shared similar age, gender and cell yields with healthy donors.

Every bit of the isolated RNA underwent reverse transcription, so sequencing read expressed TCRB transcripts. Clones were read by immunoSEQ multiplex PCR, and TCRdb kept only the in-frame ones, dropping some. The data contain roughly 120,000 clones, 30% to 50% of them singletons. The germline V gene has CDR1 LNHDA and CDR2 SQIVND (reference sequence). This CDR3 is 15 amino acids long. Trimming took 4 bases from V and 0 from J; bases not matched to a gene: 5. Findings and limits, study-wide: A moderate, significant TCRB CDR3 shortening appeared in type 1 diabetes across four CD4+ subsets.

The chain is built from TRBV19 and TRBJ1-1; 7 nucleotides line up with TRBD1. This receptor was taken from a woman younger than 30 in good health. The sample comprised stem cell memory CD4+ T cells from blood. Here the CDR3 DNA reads TGTGCCAGTAGTAACAGGGGATTCATGAACACTGAAGCTTTCTTT. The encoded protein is CASSNRGFMNTEAFF.